Shown below are 28 T cell receptor beta chains from a single sample sequenced in a study of cytomegalovirus exposure and HLA in healthy donors. Use of 60 Vbeta and 13 Jbeta primers characterized the PCR. The protocol was immunoSEQ multiplex PCR, while the TCRdb copy is restricted to in-frame clones and leaves out a portion. This table has about 160,000 clones, roughly 80% appearing once. Sequenced sample: PBMCs. The source of these receptors is a man between 18 and 29 years old in good health and CMV-seropositive.

This clone was seen a single time. Compared with germline, one end of the junction differs, possibly owing to a read error. The rearrangement links TRBV7-7 to TRBJ2-2; D may be TRBD2 (6 bases). From germline, CDR1 is SSHAT and CDR2 FNYEAQ (reference sequence). CDR3 length equals 15 residues. The CDR3 DNA follows: TGTGCTAGCAGCCCCCACCTGGGGGGTCCCGGGGAGCTGTTTTTT. It translates to CASSPHLGGPGELFF.

The chain combines TRBV7-9 with TRBJ2-7; TRBD1 is a possible D gene (6 bases). V was clipped by 3 bases and J by 2 bases, with 20 bases between them. This CDR3 comprises 17 residues. Per germline, CDR1 SEHNR and CDR2 FQNEAQ (reference sequence). This CDR3 is CASSFKAGTTPTYEQYF. For the CDR3, the DNA is TGTGCCAGCAGCTTCAAGGCCGGGACAACCCCAACCTACGAGCAGTACTTC.

The CDR3, as DNA: TGTGCCATCAGTGAGTCGGGAGCGGGAGAGTTGGGTGAGCAGTTCTTC. It yields the protein CAISESGAGELGEQFF. V gene TRBV10-3 combines with J gene TRBJ2-1; TRBD2 agrees at 8 bases. Germline CDR1 ENHRY, CDR2 SYGVKD. The CDR3 runs to 16 residues. V gave up 0 bases and J gave up 9 bases; unmatched junction bases: 10.

CDR3 region: CASSVDVTVDEQYF. Written as DNA, the CDR3 is TGTGCCAGCAGCGTAGATGTGACTGTCGACGAGCAGTACTTC. This chain uses TRBV9 with TRBJ2-7; D is undetermined. The CDR3 sequence is 14 residues long. The germline V gene has CDR1 SGDLS and CDR2 YYNGEE. The V end lost 0 bases, the J end lost 5 bases, and 12 bases lay between the germline ends.

Only one count was recorded for this clone. The V and J genes are TRBV12-5 and TRBJ1-5; possible D gene TRBD1, 5 bases. The V end was cut by 3 bases, the J end by 5 bases, with 20 bases between. The CDR3 contains 17 residues. Looked up from germline, CDR1 is LGHNT and CDR2 is FRNRAP. The CDR3 DNA reads TGTGCTAGTGGTTTTGCCCGGACCCCGTCGGGGGATCAGCCCCAGCATTTT. The encoded protein is CASGFARTPSGDQPQHF.

V and J are TRBV19 and TRBJ1-5; D remains ambiguous. Germline CDR1 is LNHDA and CDR2 is SQIVND (reference sequence). The CDR3 loop spans 13 amino acids. The V end lost 4 bases, the J end lost 4 bases, and 8 bases lay between the germline ends. The CDR3 sequence is CASSTSLNQPQHF. CDR3 DNA: TGTGCCAGTAGTACGTCCCTAAATCAGCCCCAGCATTTT.

V gene TRBV29-1 combines with J gene TRBJ1-4; D remains ambiguous. CDR1 SQVTM and CDR2 ANQGSEA come from the germline V gene. The CDR3 extends over 12 amino acids. The V end was cut by 2 bases, the J end by 8 bases, with 9 bases between. The CDR3 nucleotides are TGCAGCGTTGAATCGTCCAGAGAAAAACTGTTTTTT. As protein: CSVESSREKLFF.

The chain joins TRBV5-1 to TRBJ1-2; D remains unclear. The CDR3 is 19 residues long. The V gene's germline CDR1 is SGHRS and CDR2 YFSETQ. V lost 4 bases and J lost 2, with 27 bases in between. Written as DNA, the CDR3 is TGCGCCAGCAGCGGCCTCCTTTGGTCACGCAATCCCGAAAACTATGGCTACACCTTC. Protein product: CASSGLLWSRNPENYGYTF.

CDR3 DNA: TGTGCCAGCAGCCCGGGGGGTTTCTACAATGAGCAGTTCTTC. This gives the protein CASSPGGFYNEQFF. The chain uses TRBV9 and TRBJ2-1; 7 nucleotides match TRBD2. Germline CDR1 reads SGDLS; CDR2 reads YYNGEE. The CDR3 is 14 amino acids. V was clipped by 4 bases and J by 3 bases; unmatched bases: 4.

The chain carries TRBV7-8 and TRBJ1-2, with TRBD1 matching over 7 bases. V shed 5 bases and J 6 bases; nucleotides not matched to a gene: 6. This CDR3 is 13 amino acids long. CDR1 and CDR2 (germline): SGHVS, FQNEAQ. CDR3 bases: TGTGCCAGCAGCCAAAGGGGGCAGGATGGCTACACCTTC. Its translation is CASSQRGQDGYTF.

The genes are TRBV4-1 and TRBJ1-1; D is undetermined. V dropped 1 base and J dropped 1 base, with 10 bases sitting between them. The length of the CDR3 is 15 residues. The germline V gene encodes CDR1 MGHRA and CDR2 YSYEKL. CDR3 DNA sequence: TGCGCCAGCAGCCAAGGTCCAGGCCCGAACACTGAAGCTTTCTTT. This sequence encodes CASSQGPGPNTEAFF.

This clone was seen only once. The rearrangement joins TRBV30 to TRBJ2-1; D might be TRBD1 (6 bases). V lost 2 bases, J lost 4 bases, and 12 bases lay in between. The CDR3 runs 14 residues. Per the germline V gene, CDR1 is GTSNPN and CDR2 is SVGIG (reference sequence). DNA of the CDR3: TGTGCCTGGAGTCCAGGGGCTTTATACAATGAGCAGTTCTTC. It translates to CAWSPGALYNEQFF. The variable domain in full, completed from reference TRBV30 and TRBJ2-1, reads SQTIHQWPATLVQPVGSPLSLECTVEGTSNPNLYWYRQAAGRGLQLLFYSVGIGQISSEVPQNLSASRPQDRQFILSSKKLLLSDSGFYLCAWSPGALYNEQFFGPGTRLTVL.

This clone turned up a few times. The conserved final phenylalanine or tryptophan is absent from the CDR3, which likely points to a read error. The CDR3, as DNA: TGTGCCAGCAGCTTACAGGGGGCCGGTTCACCCCTCCACCTT. It yields the protein CASSLQGAGSPLHL. The chain recombines TRBV5-4 with TRBJ1-6, with TRBD1 matching over 9 bases. Germline V gives CDR1 SGHNT, CDR2 YYREEE (reference sequence). The ends lost 2 bases at V and 9 bases at J; junction bases unmatched: 3. The CDR3 runs to 14 residues.

The chain employs TRBV4-2 and TRBJ2-1, with 7 bases that match TRBD2. Looked up from germline, CDR1 is LGHNA and CDR2 is YNFKEQ. The CDR3 is 19 amino acids. The ends lost 0 bases at V and 4 bases at J; junction bases unmatched: 15. CDR3 bases: TGTGCCAGCAGCCAAGATTTAGCTAGCGGAGCGGGGCTTTACAATGAGCAGTTCTTC. It codes for CASSQDLASGAGLYNEQFF.

V and J are TRBV2 and TRBJ1-4; possible D gene TRBD1, 5 bases. From germline, CDR1 is SNHLY and CDR2 FYNNEI. The length of the CDR3 is 14 residues. With 8 bases removed from V and 4 bases from J, the gap between germline ends came to 14 bases. The CDR3 DNA reads as TGTGCCAGCCGCGACAGAACTGGTAATGAAAAACTGTTTTTT. Amino acid sequence: CASRDRTGNEKLFF.

The chain recombines TRBV4-1 with TRBJ2-7; D may be TRBD2 (6 bases). Per germline, CDR1 MGHRA and CDR2 YSYEKL. There are 13 residues in the CDR3. V gave up 2 bases and J gave up 3 bases, with 8 bases separating them. DNA for the CDR3: TGCGCCAGCAGCCAACGGGAGCTCTACGAGCAGTACTTC. Protein: CASSQRELYEQYF.

CDR3 DNA: TGTGCCAGCAGTGAAGGACAGCTGAACACTGAAGCTTTCTTT. Protein: CASSEGQLNTEAFF. The chain carries TRBV6-1 and TRBJ1-1, with D possibly matching TRBD1 (5 bases). The germline gives CDR1 MNHNS, CDR2 SASEGT. There are 14 residues in the CDR3. V lost 1 base and J 0 bases, leaving 6 bases between the germline ends.

The rearrangement links TRBV6-1 to TRBJ2-1, with 7 bases matching TRBD2. CDR3 length: 15 amino acids. Germline CDR1 is MNHNS and CDR2 is SASEGT. Trimming removed 6 bases from V and 2 bases from J; junction bases left unmatched: 7. Here the CDR3 DNA reads TGTGCCAGCAGCGCGGGAGTAGGCCCCTACAATGAGCAGTTCTTC. Its translation: CASSAGVGPYNEQFF.

This chain connects TRBV7-9 to TRBJ1-1; no clear D. V lost 4 bases, J lost 4 bases, and 13 bases lay in between. The CDR3 runs 14 residues. Germline CDR1 and CDR2: SEHNR and FQNEAQ (reference sequence). The CDR3 DNA reads TGTGCCAGCAGCTCAGCAAAGTTGGCCACTGAAGCTTTCTTT. Translating gives CASSSAKLATEAFF.

The V call is TRBV19, the J call TRBJ1-2; D not resolved. CDR3 length: 12 amino acids. The V gene's germline CDR1 is LNHDA and CDR2 SQIVND (reference sequence). Trimming took 1 base from V and 10 from J, leaving 10 bases between them. The DNA for the CDR3 is TGTGCCAGTAGTATAGGAGTTACAGCCTACACCTTC. It encodes CASSIGVTAYTF.

The chain combines TRBV4-1 with TRBJ2-5; no clear D gene. Germline V lookup: CDR1 MGHRA, CDR2 YSYEKL. Trimming left V 1 base short and J 1 base short, with 7 bases between. The CDR3 runs to 14 residues. In DNA, the CDR3 is TGCGCCAGCAGCCAAGTCTCCAGCCAAGAGACCCAGTACTTC. Translation: CASSQVSSQETQYF.

This clone appeared once. The rearrangement joins TRBV7-8 to TRBJ1-2; perhaps TRBD1 as D (6 bases). Germline assignment: CDR1 SGHVS and CDR2 FQNEAQ. The CDR3 loop spans 14 amino acids. The V gene lost 0 bases and the J gene lost 4 bases, with 9 bases spanning the gap. CDR3 bases: TGTGCCAGCAGCTTAGCGGGGGGGGCCTATGGCTACACCTTC. Translation gives CASSLAGGAYGYTF.

There are a few counts of this clone. The sample contains more than one DNA sequence encoding this CDR3. J is TRBJ2-7 and V is TRBV5-1; maybe TRBD1 (6 bases). Germline lookup yields CDR1 SGHRS and CDR2 YFSETQ. This CDR3 has 12 amino acids. V was pared by 3 bases and J by 3 bases, with 7 bases between. The CDR3 sequence: CASSSDSYEQYF. The CDR3 DNA follows: TGCGCCAGCAGCTCGGACAGCTACGAGCAGTACTTC.

The chain joins TRBV4-1 to TRBJ2-7; 11 nucleotides agree with TRBD2. After removal of 1 base from V and 2 bases from J, the junction contained 7 bases not matched to a gene. Germline loops: CDR1 MGHRA, CDR2 YSYEKL. This CDR3 has 17 amino acids. The CDR3 DNA is TGCGCCAGCAGCCAAGTATTTAGCGGGAGGGCAACCTACGAGCAGTACTTC. It yields the protein CASSQVFSGRATYEQYF.

V is TRBV4-2 and J is TRBJ2-7; the match to TRBD2 covers 10 bases. The V gene's germline CDR1 is LGHNA and CDR2 YNFKEQ. The CDR3 sequence is 16 residues long. V gave up 0 bases and J gave up 7 bases; unmatched junction bases: 9. The chain's CDR3 is CASSQELLAGVEEQYF. The DNA of the CDR3 is TGTGCCAGCAGCCAAGAACTCCTAGCGGGAGTTGAGGAGCAGTACTTC.

This clone appeared a few times. The chain carries TRBV5-1 and TRBJ1-2; D might be TRBD1 (6 bases). Germline CDR1 reads SGHRS; CDR2 reads YFSETQ. The CDR3 spans 14 residues. V gave up 0 bases and J gave up 4 bases, with 10 bases separating them. The CDR3: CASSLAGQIYGYTF. The CDR3 DNA reads as TGCGCCAGCAGCTTGGCCGGACAGATCTATGGCTACACCTTC.

The chain is built from TRBV28 and TRBJ2-2; possible D gene TRBD1, 5 bases. The length of the CDR3 is 14 residues. Germline loops: CDR1 MDHEN, CDR2 SYDVKM. Trimming took 1 base from V and 6 from J, leaving 9 bases between them. DNA of the CDR3: TGTGCCAGCAGTTTATTGGCAGGGTCCGGGGAGCTGTTTTTT. Translated, it gives CASSLLAGSGELFF.

The gene calls are TRBV25-1 and TRBJ1-2; D gene unclear. The germline V gene has CDR1 MGHDK and CDR2 SYGVNS. This CDR3 has 12 residues. Deletions cut 1 base from V and 6 bases from J, with 6 bases between. As DNA, the CDR3 is TGTGCCAGCAGTGAATTCCCGGATGGCTACACCTTC. Encoded protein: CASSEFPDGYTF.